Below are 31 T cell receptor beta chains sequenced from a single sample in a study of T-cell reconstitution after alpha-beta-depleted transplantation in children (dated by TCRdb to the mid-2010s). Taken with the paper, the label for treatment or condition translates to: allogeneic hematopoietic cell transplantation with graft depleted of TCRalphabeta T cells and CD19 B cells. Library prep was done by PCR. Reads for this sample came from an Illumina HiSeq 2500. To normalize quantification of the TCRbeta repertoire, the TCR libraries were built with molecular barcoding that relied on unique molecular identifiers. The public reads were reanalyzed by TCRdb: fastp trimming at Q25, MiXCR alignment, in-frame beta chains only. Each CDR3 protein gets just one entry, which takes the most common genes and DNA from the rows behind it. The sample contains approximately 1,000,000 distinct CDR3 sequences, about 26% of them found a single time. In total, the top ten clones hold over 25% of the sample.

The source material was PBMCs, mostly from graft donor cells, sampled 360 days after TCRalphabeta/CD19-depleted stem cell transplant. The origin of the receptors is a boy in the first two years of life who had a stem cell transplant for SCID, so the T cells may come from the graft donor.

This clonotype was counted a few times. The chain employs TRBV3-1 and TRBJ2-2; either TRBD1 or TRBD2 may supply D (6 bases each). Trimming pared 2 bases from V and 7 bases from J, leaving 17 bases between. The CDR3 sequence is 16 residues long. CDR1 and CDR2 from the germline V gene are LGHDT and YNNKEL (reference sequence). The CDR3 nucleotides are TGTGCCAGCAGCCAACTGGGGGGCGGCCTGCTCGGGGAGCTGTTTTTT. This gives the protein CASSQLGGGLLGELFF.

This clonotype has just a few counts. This chain joins TRBV7-3 and TRBJ2-1; tentative D call: TRBD1 (6 bases). Per the germline V gene, CDR1 is SGHTA and CDR2 is FQGTGA. The CDR3 is 17 residues long. V shed 5 bases and J shed 7 bases, with 24 bases lying between them. The CDR3, as DNA: TGTGCCAGCAGCCCTGGAACAGGGAAATATGGGTTGAATGAGCAGTTCTTC. Amino acids: CASSPGTGKYGLNEQFF. Based on the CDR3 plus reference TRBV7-3 and TRBJ2-1, the full variable domain is GAGVSQTPSNKVTEKGKYVELRCDPISGHTALYWYRQSLGQGPEFLIYFQGTGAADDSGLPNDRFFAVRPEGSVSTLKIQRTERGDSAVYLCASSPGTGKYGLNEQFFGPGTRLTVL.

Comment on this clonotype: The junction departs from germline at one end; a sequencing error may be responsible. The chain couples TRBV12-3 or TRBV12-4 to TRBJ2-7; either TRBD1 or TRBD2 may fit D (5 bases each). The CDR3 is 13 amino acids. The CDR3 DNA reads as TGTGCCAGCAGACAAGTGGGGCCGGGACCCCCAGACTTC. This gives the protein CASRQVGPGPPDF.

This chain connects TRBV7-6 to TRBJ2-2; 7 bases are shared with TRBD1. Trimming at V came to 4 bases and at J to 0 bases, leaving 5 bases not matched to a gene. The CDR3 is 16 amino acids. Per the germline V gene, CDR1 is SGHVS and CDR2 is FNYEAQ. The CDR3 sequence: CASSSYGQANTGELFF. CDR3 nucleotides: TGTGCCAGCAGCTCCTATGGACAGGCGAACACCGGGGAGCTGTTTTTT. The complete variable domain, with remaining parts taken from reference TRBV7-6 and TRBJ2-2, reads GAGVSQSPRYKVTKRGQDVALRCDPISGHVSLYWYRQALGQGPEFLTYFNYEAQQDKSGLPNDRFSAERPEGSISTLTIQRTEQRDSAMYRCASSSYGQANTGELFFGEGSRLTVL.

This clonotype has only a few counts. The V and J genes are TRBV6-2 or TRBV6-3 and TRBJ2-1; no clear D. Germline V gives CDR1 MNHEY, CDR2 SVGEGT. CDR3 length equals 14 residues. Trimming took off 0 bases at V and 2 bases at J, with 5 bases between the two ends. DNA of the CDR3: TGTGCCAGCAGTTACTCCAATACCTACAATGAGCAGTTCTTC. Translating it yields CASSYSNTYNEQFF.

The V call is TRBV20-1, the J call TRBJ1-2; the D is unclear. Trimming pared 6 bases from V and 3 bases from J, leaving 17 bases between. This CDR3 is built from 14 residues. Germline V gene sequence: CDR1 DFQATT, CDR2 SNEGSKA (reference sequence). CDR3 loop: CSARTAGPYYGYTF. As DNA, the CDR3 is TGCAGTGCCCGGACTGCCGGGCCCTACTATGGCTACACCTTC.

The V and J genes are TRBV28 and TRBJ1-2, with D perhaps TRBD1 (6 bases). Germline CDR1 MDHEN, CDR2 SYDVKM. The CDR3 is 14 residues long. Trimming shortened V by 6 bases and J by 6 bases, and 17 bases separated the two germline ends. The CDR3 coding sequence is TGTGCCAGCAGCCTTCTACAGGGAGTAGATGGCTACACCTTC. It yields the protein CASSLLQGVDGYTF.

The chain recombines TRBV7-9 with TRBJ2-3; D is uncertain. CDR3 length equals 17 residues. The germline CDR1 and CDR2 sequences are SEHNR and FQNEAQ (reference sequence). Between the trimmed V and J ends, which lost 3 bases and 1 base, there was a span of 17 bases. The CDR3 sequence is CASSFVRYTRGTDTQYF. The CDR3 nucleotides read TGTGCCAGCAGCTTCGTGCGGTACACACGGGGCACAGATACGCAGTATTTT. The variable domain in full, completed from reference TRBV7-9 and TRBJ2-3, reads DTGVSQNPRHKITKRGQNVTFRCDPISEHNRLYWYRQTLGQGPEFLTYFQNEAQLEKSRLLSDRFSAERPKGSFSTLEIQRTEQGDSAMYLCASSFVRYTRGTDTQYFGPGTRLTVL.

This chain links TRBV18 with TRBJ1-5, with D possibly matching TRBD1 (6 bases). The V end lost 3 bases, the J end lost 6 bases, and 15 bases lay between the germline ends. Germline V lookup: CDR1 KGHSH, CDR2 LQKENI. The CDR3 sequence is 15 residues long. CDR3 DNA sequence: TGTGCCAGCTCACCCACACAGGGTTCGGGTCAGCCCCAGCATTTT. It encodes CASSPTQGSGQPQHF.

This clonotype has more than one count but fewer than ten. V is TRBV20-1 and J is TRBJ2-3; 7 bases fit TRBD2. J gave up 2 bases and V 5 bases, and 10 bases lay outside the gene matches. CDR3 length: 15 residues. From germline, CDR1 is DFQATT and CDR2 SNEGSKA (reference sequence). The CDR3 protein is CSASIRAGNTDTQYF. In DNA form, the CDR3 reads TGCAGTGCTTCAATCCGAGCGGGGAACACAGATACGCAGTATTTT.

The V call is TRBV6-5, the J call TRBJ2-2; TRBD1 matches at 9 bases. This CDR3 spans 17 amino acids. V dropped 1 base and J dropped 8; count of bases not matched to a gene: 11. Germline V gene lookup returns CDR1 MNHEY and CDR2 SVGAGI. This CDR3 is CASSYYTVPGQGGELFF. CDR3 coding DNA: TGTGCCAGCAGTTACTATACTGTCCCGGGACAGGGAGGGGAGCTGTTTTTT.

This chain connects TRBV6-2 or TRBV6-3 to TRBJ2-1; 13 bases fit TRBD2. Trimming removed 5 bases from V and 0 bases from J; junction bases left unmatched: 10. This CDR3 has 19 residues. Germline CDR1 is MNHEY and CDR2 is SVGEGT. The CDR3, as DNA: TGTGCCAGCAGTCCAACTAGCGGGGGGGAACAAAGCTCCTACAATGAGCAGTTCTTC. Translated: CASSPTSGGEQSSYNEQFF.

This clonotype was detected a few times. The rearrangement links TRBV7-2 to TRBJ2-3; TRBD1 aligns across 10 bases. CDR1 is SGHTA, CDR2 FQGNSA, per germline. The CDR3 has 17 amino acids. After removal of 2 bases from V and 7 bases from J, the junction contained 12 bases not matched to a gene. The CDR3 reads CASSLSLRQGAANTQYF. The CDR3 bases are TGTGCCAGCAGCTTATCTCTACGACAGGGGGCCGCAAATACGCAGTATTTT.

This clonotype was observed a few times. The J gene is TRBJ2-3, the V gene TRBV5-1; weak D call: TRBD2 (6 bases). V dropped 4 bases and J dropped 0 bases, with 12 bases sitting between them. Germline-derived CDR1 and CDR2 are SGHRS and YFSETQ. This CDR3 is 15 amino acids long. Written as DNA, the CDR3 is TGCGCCAGCAGCCGGGACTCACCTAGCACAGATACGCAGTATTTT. It is translated as CASSRDSPSTDTQYF.

The table lists this clonotype with a few counts. The V gene is TRBV7-2, the J gene TRBJ2-5; 11 positions match TRBD1. Germline V gives CDR1 SGHTA, CDR2 FQGNSA. The CDR3 is 15 amino acids. The V gene end was trimmed by 3 bases and the J gene end by 5 bases; junction bases not matched to a gene: 5. This chain's CDR3 is CASSFRTGGVETQYF. The CDR3 DNA reads as TGTGCCAGCAGCTTCCGGACAGGGGGCGTGGAGACCCAGTACTTC.

This chain joins TRBV7-2 and TRBJ1-2, with 8 bases fitting TRBD1. This CDR3 spans 15 amino acids. Germline V CDR1 and CDR2: SGHTA, FQGNSA. Germline trimming cut 4 bases from V and 4 bases from J; bases unmatched to any gene: 8. The CDR3, as DNA: TGTGCCAGCAGCTCTAGGACAGGGAGGAGCTATGGCTACACCTTC. Translated: CASSSRTGRSYGYTF. Drawing the rest from reference TRBV7-2 and TRBJ1-2, the complete variable domain is GAGVSQSPSNKVTEKGKDVELRCDPISGHTALYWYRQSLGQGLEFLIYFQGNSAPDKSGLPSDRFSAERTGGSVSTLTIQRTQQEDSAVYLCASSSRTGRSYGYTFGSGTRLTVV.

Only a few counts were recorded for this clonotype. The genes are TRBV18 and TRBJ1-5; 7 positions match TRBD1. The CDR3 runs to 13 residues. The germline gives CDR1 KGHSH, CDR2 LQKENI. V gave up 3 bases and J gave up 6 bases; unmatched junction bases: 2. CDR3 nucleotide sequence: TGTGCCAGCTCACCGGGACAGACTCAGCCCCAGCATTTT. This gives the protein CASSPGQTQPQHF.

The V and J genes are TRBV28 and TRBJ2-3; D possibly corresponds to TRBD2 (6 bases). CDR3 length: 16 amino acids. Germline CDR1 reads MDHEN; CDR2 reads SYDVKM. Trimming cost V 4 bases and J 1 base, with 15 bases left between them. The CDR3: CASSYTSTGGTDTQYF. CDR3 sequence (DNA): TGTGCCAGCAGTTATACCTCGACGGGGGGCACAGATACGCAGTATTTT.

V usage is TRBV27 and J usage is TRBJ2-7; either TRBD1 or TRBD2 may supply D (5 bases each). This CDR3 contains 11 residues. The germline gives CDR1 MNHEY, CDR2 SMNVEV (reference sequence). V was clipped by 7 bases and J by 7 bases, with 11 bases between them. CDR3: CASTHGGEQYF. CDR3 DNA: TGTGCCAGCACCCATGGGGGAGAGCAGTACTTC.

The V gene is TRBV7-9, the J gene TRBJ2-3, with 11 bases identical to TRBD1. From germline, CDR1 is SEHNR and CDR2 FQNEAQ (reference sequence). V lost 5 bases, J lost 1 base, and 5 bases stayed unmatched. The CDR3 spans 16 residues. CDR3 protein: CASSGRTGGRTDTQYF. The CDR3 nucleotides are TGTGCCAGCAGCGGGAGGACAGGGGGCCGCACAGATACGCAGTATTTT.

The CDR3 DNA reads as TGTGCCAGCAGAAAGGACAAGAACACCGGGGAGCTGTTTTTT. Translated: CASRKDKNTGELFF. The rearrangement joins TRBV6-1 to TRBJ2-2, with TRBD1 as a possible D gene (5 bases). The CDR3 contains 14 residues. Trimming stripped 6 bases from V and 1 base from J, with 9 bases between. Germline V gene sequence: CDR1 MNHNS, CDR2 SASEGT.

This chain links TRBV4-2 with TRBJ2-2; a weak D match, TRBD1 (6 bases). Trimming removed 0 bases at V and 1 base at J, with 9 bases between. This CDR3 is 16 amino acids long. Germline CDR1 and CDR2: LGHNA and YNFKEQ. CDR3 sequence reads: CASSQDTGWNTGELFF. CDR3 bases: TGTGCCAGCAGCCAAGATACAGGGTGGAACACCGGGGAGCTGTTTTTT.

V and J are TRBV7-2 and TRBJ2-5, with 9 bases aligning to TRBD2. Unmatched junction bases numbered 4, after V lost 0 bases and J lost 2 bases. The germline CDR1 and CDR2 sequences are SGHTA and FQGNSA. The CDR3 runs to 16 residues. CDR3 sequence: CASSLAQAGGQETQYF. In DNA, the CDR3 is TGTGCCAGCAGCTTAGCGCAAGCGGGGGGTCAAGAGACCCAGTACTTC.

J is TRBJ2-1 and V is TRBV7-2, with TRBD1 as a possible D gene (5 bases). Germline CDR1 reads SGHTA; CDR2 reads FQGNSA. The CDR3 runs to 16 residues. Trimming cost V 3 bases and J 3 bases, with 15 bases left between them. The CDR3 nucleotides are TGTGCCAGCAGCTTGGGGCAGGGCTTGGGCTACAATGAGCAGTTCTTC. It specifies CASSLGQGLGYNEQFF.

V usage is TRBV11-2 and J usage is TRBJ2-5; 12 bases fit TRBD1. V gave up 3 bases and J gave up 4 bases; unmatched junction bases: 6. The germline V gene encodes CDR1 SGHAT and CDR2 FQNNGV. The CDR3 consists of 16 residues. CDR3 in DNA: TGTGCCAGCAGCTTCACCGGGACAGGGGGCCGAGAGACCCAGTACTTC. This sequence encodes CASSFTGTGGRETQYF.

The CDR3 DNA reads TGTGCCAGCGTTGGCGGGGAGGAGACCCAGTACTTC. It codes for CASVGGEETQYF. The rearrangement joins TRBV12-3 or TRBV12-4 to TRBJ2-5; maybe TRBD2 (6 bases). V was shortened by 8 bases and J by 5 bases, with 12 bases between the two germline ends. CDR3 length equals 12 residues.

This clonotype appeared a single time. V and J are TRBV5-1 and TRBJ2-1, with 7 bases matching TRBD1. CDR3 length equals 13 residues. Germline CDR1 and CDR2: SGHRS and YFSETQ. J was trimmed by 5 bases and V by 4 bases; bases with no gene match: 3. CDR3 sequence (DNA): TGCGCCAGCAGCCAGGGACAGAACAATGAGCAGTTCTTC. Translating gives CASSQGQNNEQFF.

This rearrangement joins TRBV29-1 to TRBJ1-3, with a weak D call TRBD1 (5 bases). The germline CDR1 and CDR2 sequences are SQVTM and ANQGSEA. The CDR3 extends over 15 amino acids. Trimming stripped 3 bases from V and 4 bases from J, with 16 bases between. CDR3: CSVEVDGARGNTIYF. The DNA of the CDR3 is TGCAGCGTTGAGGTGGATGGGGCGCGGGGAAACACCATATATTTT.

In this sample, this clonotype turned up a few times. The chain employs TRBV15 and TRBJ1-2; a weak D match, TRBD1 (5 bases). V lost 4 bases to trimming and J lost 1 base, with 22 bases between them. This CDR3 is 18 amino acids long. Looked up from germline, CDR1 is LNHNV and CDR2 is YYDKDF (reference sequence). This CDR3 is CATSIGTGRTVLNYGYTF. The CDR3 DNA reads as TGTGCCACCAGCATTGGGACGGGACGCACGGTACTTAACTATGGCTACACCTTC.

The chain joins TRBV25-1 to TRBJ2-3; D gene unclear. This CDR3 spans 11 amino acids. From germline, CDR1 is MGHDK and CDR2 SYGVNS. V gave up 4 bases and J gave up 7 bases, with 6 bases separating them. CDR3: CASSARNTQYF. CDR3 nucleotides: TGTGCCAGCAGTGCCCGGAATACGCAGTATTTT.

The rearrangement joins TRBV2 to TRBJ1-2; D possibly corresponds to TRBD1 (6 bases). The CDR3 runs to 13 residues. CDR1 is SNHLY, CDR2 FYNNEI, per germline. Deletions cut 11 bases from V and 4 bases from J, with 17 bases between. DNA of the CDR3: TGTGCCGCTTACTCAGGGGCCCGCTATGGCTACACCTTC. It is translated as CAAYSGARYGYTF.